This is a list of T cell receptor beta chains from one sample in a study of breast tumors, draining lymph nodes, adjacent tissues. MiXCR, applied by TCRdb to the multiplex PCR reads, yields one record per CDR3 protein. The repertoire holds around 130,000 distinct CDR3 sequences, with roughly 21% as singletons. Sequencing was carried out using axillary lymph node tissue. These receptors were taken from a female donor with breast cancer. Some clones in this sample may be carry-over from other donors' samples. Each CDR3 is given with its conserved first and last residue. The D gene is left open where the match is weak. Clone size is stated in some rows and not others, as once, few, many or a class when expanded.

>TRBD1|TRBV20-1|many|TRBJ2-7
TGCAGTGCTAGCGAACCGGGACAGGGTAGCGACGAGCAGTACTTC
CSASEPGQGSDEQYF
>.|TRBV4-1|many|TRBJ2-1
TGCGCCAGCAGCCAAGAGGGCAGCTCCTACAATGAGCAGTTCTTC
CASSQEGSSYNEQFF
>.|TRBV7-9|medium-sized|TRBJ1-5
TGTGCCAGCAGCTTAGTAGGACAAGGCGCCAATCAGCCCCAGCATTTT
CASSLVGQGANQPQHF
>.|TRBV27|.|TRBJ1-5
TGTGCCAGCAGCTTCTCAGGGAATCAGCCCCAGCATTTT
CASSFSGNQPQHF
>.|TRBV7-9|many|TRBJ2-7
TGTGCCAGCAGCTTAGTGTCCTCCTACGAGCAGTACTTC
CASSLVSSYEQYF
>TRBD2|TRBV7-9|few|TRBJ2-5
TGTGCCAGCAGCACGCACGCGGGCGGGGGGGCAGTCAGAGAGACCCAGTACTTC
CASSTHAGGGAVRETQYF
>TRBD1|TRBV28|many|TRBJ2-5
TGTGCCAGCAGCCAGGGGACAGCCGGGGAGACCCAGTACTTC
CASSQGTAGETQYF
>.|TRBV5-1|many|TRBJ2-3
TGCGCCAGCAGTCTAACCCCCCCGAGCACAGATACGCAGTATTTT
CASSLTPPSTDTQYF
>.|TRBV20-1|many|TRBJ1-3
TGCAGTGCAAGGGACTCCAGCTCTGGAAACACCATATATTTT
CSARDSSSGNTIYF
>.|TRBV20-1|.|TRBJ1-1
TGCAGTGCTAGTCAAAGGGACTTGGGCTGGACTGAAGCTTTCTTT
CSASQRDLGWTEAFF
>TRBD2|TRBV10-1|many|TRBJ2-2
TGCGCCAGCAGTCCACTAGCGGGAGGGGACGGGGAGCTGTTTTTT
CASSPLAGGDGELFF
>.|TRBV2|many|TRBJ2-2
TGTGCCAGCAGCGAAGAACTAGCCTCGAACACCGGGGAGCTGTTTTTT
CASSEELASNTGELFF
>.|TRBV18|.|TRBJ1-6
TGTGCCAGCTCACCGGGGGGGCAGTCCTATAATTCACCCCTCCACTTT
CASSPGGQSYNSPLHF